Each of the 18 T cell receptor beta chains below was sequenced from the same sample in a study of T cells in Graves' hyperthyroidism and ophthalmopathy. Amplification yielded TCR beta CDR3 regions, with RNA transcripts as the source. The HTBI primer set drove a first-round RT-PCR of the TCR CDR3. TCRdb recomputed calls from the multiplex PCR reads with MiXCR, one row per CDR3 protein. The table lists roughly 280,000 distinct CDR3 sequences, approximately 15% of them singletons. The specimen was blood. These receptor sequences come from a woman aged 55-69 years with Graves' ophthalmopathy.

The table lists this clonotype with a few counts. The chain has TRBV24-1 and TRBJ2-1; TRBD1 matches at 8 bases. V trimming: 0 bases; J trimming: 9 bases; junction bases outside the gene matches: 3. Germline V gene sequence: CDR1 KGHDR, CDR2 SFDVKD. This CDR3 comprises 14 residues. CDR3: CATSDLQGASEQFF. DNA of the CDR3: TGTGCCACCAGTGATTTGCAGGGGGCCAGTGAGCAGTTCTTC.

This clonotype has a handful of counts. The chain employs TRBV29-1 and TRBJ1-2; the D gene is possibly TRBD1 (6 bases). The CDR3 extends over 13 amino acids. Deletions cut 7 bases from V and 0 bases from J, with 12 bases between. Germline loops: CDR1 SQVTM, CDR2 ANQGSEA. CDR3 region: CSAEDSSNYGYTF. The CDR3 bases are TGCAGCGCCGAGGACAGCTCTAACTATGGCTACACCTTC.

The J gene is TRBJ2-1, the V gene TRBV12-3 or TRBV12-4; a weak D match, TRBD2 (7 bases). Between the trimmed V and J ends, which lost 8 bases and 11 bases, there was a span of 19 bases. CDR3 length equals 13 residues. As DNA, the CDR3 is TGTGCCAGCCTCCTGAGGGGGGGGACTCAGCAGTTCTTC. This encodes CASLLRGGTQQFF.

There are many counts of this clonotype. The genes are TRBV24-1 and TRBJ2-1; 8 positions match TRBD1. The length of the CDR3 is 15 residues. Germline V gene lookup returns CDR1 KGHDR and CDR2 SFDVKD. V trimming: 4 bases; J trimming: 7 bases; junction bases outside the gene matches: 8. CDR3 region: CATSDPPGGTNEQFF. CDR3 nucleotides: TGTGCCACCAGTGACCCCCCAGGGGGCACGAATGAGCAGTTCTTC.

This clonotype was detected many times. The chain links TRBV18 to TRBJ2-7; D gene ambiguous. Trimming took 2 bases from V and 2 from J, leaving 10 bases between them. The CDR3 spans 14 residues. Germline-derived CDR1 and CDR2 are KGHSH and LQKENI. Here the CDR3 reads CASSPNTATYEQYF. The CDR3 DNA reads as TGTGCCAGCTCACCAAATACAGCTACCTACGAGCAGTACTTC.

This clonotype was seen only a few times. This chain connects TRBV20-1 to TRBJ1-4; no firm D call. V lost 2 bases, J lost 7 bases, and 14 bases lay in between. CDR1 DFQATT and CDR2 SNEGSKA come from the germline V gene (reference sequence). The CDR3 loop spans 14 amino acids. This chain's CDR3 is CSARTLRPVEKLFF. CDR3 sequence (DNA): TGCAGTGCTAGAACCCTCCGGCCGGTTGAAAAACTGTTTTTT.

The J gene is TRBJ2-5, the V gene TRBV3-1; 7 nucleotides agree with TRBD2. Germline CDR1 and CDR2: LGHDT and YNNKEL (reference sequence). The CDR3 covers 14 residues. The V and J ends lost 1 base and 2 bases, in that order; junction bases with no gene match: 1. The CDR3 protein is CASSQAGGQETQYF. CDR3 sequence (DNA): TGTGCCAGCAGCCAAGCGGGGGGTCAAGAGACCCAGTACTTC.

The chain employs TRBV5-1 and TRBJ2-5, with a weak D call TRBD1 (6 bases). The V gene's germline CDR1 is SGHRS and CDR2 YFSETQ. The CDR3 contains 14 residues. The V gene lost 4 bases and the J gene lost 1 base, with 11 bases spanning the gap. Here the CDR3 DNA reads TGCGCCAGCAGCCCAGGACAGTTCCAAGAGACCCAGTACTTC. Translation gives CASSPGQFQETQYF.

This clonotype has at least ten counts. The V gene is TRBV3-1, the J gene TRBJ1-1; tentatively, D is TRBD1 (5 bases). Looked up from germline, CDR1 is LGHDT and CDR2 is YNNKEL (reference sequence). With 0 bases removed from V and 5 bases from J, the gap between germline ends came to 10 bases. The CDR3 length is 14 residues. This CDR3 is CASSQDGAPTEAFF. CDR3 bases: TGTGCCAGCAGCCAAGATGGGGCGCCAACTGAAGCTTTCTTT.

This chain joins TRBV3-1 and TRBJ2-3, with TRBD2 matching over 10 bases. The trim removed 4 bases at V and 1 base at J, leaving 8 bases unmatched. This CDR3 contains 17 residues. Germline values: CDR1 LGHDT, CDR2 YNNKEL (reference sequence). In DNA, the CDR3 is TGTGCCAGCAGCCTCCGGGCTAGCGGGAGCGGCACAGATACGCAGTATTTT. Translated, it gives CASSLRASGSGTDTQYF.

This clonotype occurred many times. This sequence joins TRBV4-1 and TRBJ1-2, with 12 nucleotides matching TRBD1. Germline assignment: CDR1 MGHRA and CDR2 YSYEKL. The CDR3 covers 16 residues. V shed 4 bases and J 4 bases; nucleotides not matched to a gene: 7. The CDR3 is CASSREGTGGFYGYTF. CDR3 bases: TGCGCCAGCAGCCGAGAGGGGACAGGGGGCTTCTATGGCTACACCTTC.

This clonotype was recorded at least ten times. The rearrangement links TRBV11-2 to TRBJ2-5, with a weak D call TRBD1 (7 bases). With 2 bases removed from V and 6 bases from J, the gap between germline ends came to 13 bases. The CDR3 is 14 amino acids. CDR1 is SGHAT, CDR2 FQNNGV, per germline. The CDR3 loop reads CASSLIRGEKTQYF. The CDR3, as DNA: TGTGCCAGCAGCTTAATCAGGGGGGAGAAGACCCAGTACTTC.

This clonotype was detected many times. The chain links TRBV28 to TRBJ2-1; possibly TRBD1 or TRBD2 for D (5 bases each). Trimming pared 2 bases from V and 9 bases from J, leaving 11 bases between. This CDR3 region has 13 residues. CDR1 MDHEN and CDR2 SYDVKM come from the germline V gene. CDR3 nucleotides: TGTGCCAGCAGTTTAGGACATGGGGGTGAGCAGTTCTTC. It codes for CASSLGHGGEQFF.

Ten or more counts support this clonotype. The chain couples TRBV20-1 to TRBJ2-5; either TRBD1 or TRBD2 may fit D (5 bases each). There are 15 residues in the CDR3. Germline V lookup: CDR1 DFQATT, CDR2 SNEGSKA (reference sequence). V was pared by 4 bases and J by 5 bases, with 20 bases between. CDR3 residues: CSATSHGATGETQYF. The CDR3 DNA follows: TGCAGTGCTACTTCCCACGGGGCCACTGGGGAGACCCAGTACTTC.

This clonotype was detected many times. The chain couples TRBV11-2 to TRBJ2-2; TRBD1 aligns across 8 bases. Germline V gene lookup returns CDR1 SGHAT and CDR2 FQNNGV. The trim removed 5 bases at V and 7 bases at J, leaving 12 bases unmatched. The CDR3 totals 16 residues. This CDR3 is CASSRPRTGQIGELFF. The CDR3, as DNA: TGTGCCAGCAGCAGACCTAGGACAGGGCAGATCGGGGAGCTGTTTTTT. Based on the CDR3 plus reference TRBV11-2 and TRBJ2-2, the full variable domain is EAGVAQSPRYKIIEKRQSVAFWCNPISGHATLYWYQQILGQGPKLLIQFQNNGVVDDSQLPKDRFSAERLKGVDSTLKIQPAKLEDSAVYLCASSRPRTGQIGELFFGEGSRLTVL.

This clonotype came up many times. This rearrangement joins TRBV7-2 to TRBJ1-1; tentative D call: TRBD1 (6 bases). V was shortened by 3 bases and J by 1 base, with 15 bases between the two germline ends. The CDR3 consists of 16 residues. Per germline, CDR1 SGHTA and CDR2 FQGNSA. The CDR3 is CASSFGGAVRNTEAFF. The CDR3 bases are TGTGCCAGCAGCTTCGGGGGGGCGGTGCGGAACACTGAAGCTTTCTTT. The whole variable domain, filled in from reference TRBV7-2 and TRBJ1-1, reads GAGVSQSPSNKVTEKGKDVELRCDPISGHTALYWYRQSLGQGLEFLIYFQGNSAPDKSGLPSDRFSAERTGGSVSTLTIQRTQQEDSAVYLCASSFGGAVRNTEAFFGQGTRLTVV.

This clonotype came up many times. This chain links TRBV5-1 with TRBJ2-3, with 7 bases that match TRBD1. The V segment lost 3 bases and the J segment 1 base; nucleotides outside the gene matches: 2. CDR1 is SGHRS, CDR2 YFSETQ, per germline. This CDR3 has 14 amino acids. CDR3 in amino acids: CASSWDRGTDTQYF. The CDR3 DNA sequence: TGCGCCAGCAGCTGGGACAGAGGCACAGATACGCAGTATTTT.

This clonotype was recorded many times. V usage is TRBV9 and J usage is TRBJ2-5; 14 nucleotides match TRBD2. The junction had 21 bases not matched to a gene; V was cut back by 1 base and J by 4 bases. The CDR3 is 22 residues long. CDR1 is SGDLS and CDR2 is YYNGEE in the germline V gene. The CDR3 loop is CASSVKPGIIGTSGSLSETQYF. In DNA form, the CDR3 reads TGTGCCAGCAGCGTAAAACCGGGTATCATAGGGACTAGCGGGAGTTTGTCAGAGACCCAGTACTTC.